This T cell receptor beta chain originates from a study of T cell clonality in common variable immunodeficiency. The protocol was immunoSEQ multiplex PCR, while the TCRdb copy is restricted to in-frame clones and leaves out a portion. In total the sample includes tens of thousands of clones, none of them seen once. This clone came up a few times. Its antigen is still unknown. The missing CDR3 end, 3 residues past where the read stops, is filled in from the germline J gene. Trimming removed 3 bases at V and 5 bases at J, with 18 bases between. The germline V gene encodes CDR1 SGHVS and CDR2 FQNEAQ. This CDR3 region has 16 residues. Study observations and caveats: Fewer deletions and N-nucleotide insertions were reportedly seen in common variable immunodeficiency TCR beta sequences. Authors noted CVID clonality's cause needs subpopulation repertoire sequencing.

Sample: peripheral blood mononuclear cells. J is TRBJ2-3 and V is TRBV7-8, with D maybe TRBD1 (6 bases). This sequence was found in a human donor with common variable immunodeficiency. CDR3 residues: CASSFPGTRPGDTQYF. The CDR3 DNA, read in part, is TGTGCCAGCAGCTTCCCCGGGACACGCCCCGGAGATACG.